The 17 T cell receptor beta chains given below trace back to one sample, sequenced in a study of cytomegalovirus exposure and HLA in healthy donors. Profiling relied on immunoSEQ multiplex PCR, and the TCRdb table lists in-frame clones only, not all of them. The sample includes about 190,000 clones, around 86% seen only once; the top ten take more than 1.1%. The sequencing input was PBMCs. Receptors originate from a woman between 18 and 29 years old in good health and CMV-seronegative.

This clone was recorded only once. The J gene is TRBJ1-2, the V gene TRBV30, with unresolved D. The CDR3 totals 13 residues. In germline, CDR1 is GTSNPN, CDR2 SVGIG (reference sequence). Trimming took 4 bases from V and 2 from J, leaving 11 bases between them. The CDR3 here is CAWIDGVNYGYTF. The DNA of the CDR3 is TGTGCCTGGATCGACGGGGTGAACTATGGCTACACCTTC.

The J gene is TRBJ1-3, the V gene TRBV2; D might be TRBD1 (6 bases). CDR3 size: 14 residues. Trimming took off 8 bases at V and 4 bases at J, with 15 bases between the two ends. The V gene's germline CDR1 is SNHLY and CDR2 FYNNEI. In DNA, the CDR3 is TGTGCCAGCGGAGACAGGTTGGCAGGAAACACCATATATTTT. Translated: CASGDRLAGNTIYF.

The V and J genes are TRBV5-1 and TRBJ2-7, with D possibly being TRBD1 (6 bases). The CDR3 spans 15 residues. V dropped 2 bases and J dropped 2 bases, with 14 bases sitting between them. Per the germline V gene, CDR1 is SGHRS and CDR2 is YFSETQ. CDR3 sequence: CASSFSGDITYEQYF. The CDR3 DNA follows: TGCGCCAGCAGCTTCTCCGGGGACATCACCTACGAGCAGTACTTC.

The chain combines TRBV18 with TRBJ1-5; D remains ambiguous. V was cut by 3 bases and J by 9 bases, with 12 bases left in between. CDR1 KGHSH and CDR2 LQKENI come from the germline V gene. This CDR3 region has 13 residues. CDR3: CASSPSVEGPQHF. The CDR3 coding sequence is TGTGCCAGCTCACCTTCGGTCGAGGGGCCCCAGCATTTT.

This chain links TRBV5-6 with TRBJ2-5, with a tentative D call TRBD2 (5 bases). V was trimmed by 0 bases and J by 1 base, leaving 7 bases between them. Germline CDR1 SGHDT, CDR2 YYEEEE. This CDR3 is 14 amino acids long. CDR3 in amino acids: CASSLGTRQETQYF. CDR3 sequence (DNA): TGTGCCAGCAGCTTGGGGACTCGCCAAGAGACCCAGTACTTC.

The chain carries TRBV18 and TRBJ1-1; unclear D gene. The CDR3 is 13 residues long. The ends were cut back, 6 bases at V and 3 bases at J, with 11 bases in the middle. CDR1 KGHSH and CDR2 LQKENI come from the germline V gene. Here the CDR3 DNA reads TGTGCCAGCTCCCCTACCCTCGACACTGAAGCTTTCTTT. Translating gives CASSPTLDTEAFF.

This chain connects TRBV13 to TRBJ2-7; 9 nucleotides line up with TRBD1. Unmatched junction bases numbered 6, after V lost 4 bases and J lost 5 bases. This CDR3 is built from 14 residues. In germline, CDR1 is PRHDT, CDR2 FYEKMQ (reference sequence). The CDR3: CASSYRDRDHEQYF. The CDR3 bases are TGTGCCAGCAGCTACCGGGACAGGGACCACGAGCAGTACTTC.

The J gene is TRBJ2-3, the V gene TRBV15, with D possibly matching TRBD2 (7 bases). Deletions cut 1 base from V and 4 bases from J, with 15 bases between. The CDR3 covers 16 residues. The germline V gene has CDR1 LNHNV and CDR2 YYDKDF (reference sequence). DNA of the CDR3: TGTGCCACCAGCAGAGGAAGGACTAGGGGGGCAGATACGCAGTATTTT. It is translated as CATSRGRTRGADTQYF. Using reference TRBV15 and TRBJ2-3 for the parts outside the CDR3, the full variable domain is DAMVIQNPRYQVTQFGKPVTLSCSQTLNHNVMYWYQQKSSQAPKLLFHYYDKDFNNEADTPDNFQSRRPNTSFCFLDIRSPGLGDTAMYLCATSRGRTRGADTQYFGPGTRLTVL.

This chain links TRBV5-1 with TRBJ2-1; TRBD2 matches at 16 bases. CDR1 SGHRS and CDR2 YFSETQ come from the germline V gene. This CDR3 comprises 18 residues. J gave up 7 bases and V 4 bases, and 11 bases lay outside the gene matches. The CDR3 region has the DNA TGCGCCAGCAGCGAGCCCGGGACTAGCGGGGGGGCCTTGAATGAGCAGTTCTTC. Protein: CASSEPGTSGGALNEQFF.

The CDR3 nucleotides read TGTGCCAGCAGCGGGGGGGCCGGGACAGGGATTAGGTACGAGCAGTACTTC. It yields the protein CASSGGAGTGIRYEQYF. The chain has TRBV5-6 and TRBJ2-7; TRBD1 aligns across 9 bases. This CDR3 comprises 17 residues. From germline, CDR1 is SGHDT and CDR2 YYEEEE. V lost 4 bases to trimming and J lost 4 bases; unmatched junction nucleotides: 15.

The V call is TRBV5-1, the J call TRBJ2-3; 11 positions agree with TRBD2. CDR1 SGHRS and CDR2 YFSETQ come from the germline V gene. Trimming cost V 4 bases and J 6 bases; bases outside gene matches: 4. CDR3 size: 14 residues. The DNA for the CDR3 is TGCGCCAGCAGCGCGTGGACTAGCGGGGATACGCAGTATTTT. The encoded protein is CASSAWTSGDTQYF. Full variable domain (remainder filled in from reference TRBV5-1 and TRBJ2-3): KAGVTQTPRYLIKTRGQQVTLSCSPISGHRSVSWYQQTPGQGLQFLFEYFSETQRNKGNFPGRFSGRQFSNSRSEMNVSTLELGDSALYLCASSAWTSGDTQYFGPGTRLTVL.

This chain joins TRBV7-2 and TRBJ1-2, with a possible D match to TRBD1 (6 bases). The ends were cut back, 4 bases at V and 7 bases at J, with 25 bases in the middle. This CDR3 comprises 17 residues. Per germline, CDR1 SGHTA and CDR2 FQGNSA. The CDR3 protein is CASSSTFAKQGKSGYTF. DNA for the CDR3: TGTGCCAGCAGCTCAACTTTTGCGAAACAGGGCAAATCTGGCTACACCTTC. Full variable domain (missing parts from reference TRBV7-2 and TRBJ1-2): GAGVSQSPSNKVTEKGKDVELRCDPISGHTALYWYRQSLGQGLEFLIYFQGNSAPDKSGLPSDRFSAERTGGSVSTLTIQRTQQEDSAVYLCASSSTFAKQGKSGYTFGSGTRLTVV.

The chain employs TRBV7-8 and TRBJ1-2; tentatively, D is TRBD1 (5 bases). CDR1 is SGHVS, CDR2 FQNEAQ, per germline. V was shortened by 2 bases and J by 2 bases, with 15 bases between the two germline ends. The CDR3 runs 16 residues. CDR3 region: CASSLSAGPTNYGYTF. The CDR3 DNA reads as TGTGCCAGCAGCTTATCAGCAGGGCCAACCAACTATGGCTACACCTTC.

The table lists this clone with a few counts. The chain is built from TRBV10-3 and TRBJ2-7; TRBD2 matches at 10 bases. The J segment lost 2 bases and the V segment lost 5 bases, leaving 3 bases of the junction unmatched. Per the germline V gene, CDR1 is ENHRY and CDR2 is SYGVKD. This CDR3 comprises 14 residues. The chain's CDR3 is CAISPGLAAYEQYF. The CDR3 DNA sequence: TGTGCCATCAGTCCCGGACTAGCGGCCTACGAGCAGTACTTC.

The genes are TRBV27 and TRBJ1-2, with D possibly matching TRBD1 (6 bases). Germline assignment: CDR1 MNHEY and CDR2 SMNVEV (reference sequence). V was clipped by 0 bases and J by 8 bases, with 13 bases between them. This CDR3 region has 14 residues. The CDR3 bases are TGTGCCAGCAGTTTATCATCAGGGGTTGGCGGCTACACCTTC. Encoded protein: CASSLSSGVGGYTF.

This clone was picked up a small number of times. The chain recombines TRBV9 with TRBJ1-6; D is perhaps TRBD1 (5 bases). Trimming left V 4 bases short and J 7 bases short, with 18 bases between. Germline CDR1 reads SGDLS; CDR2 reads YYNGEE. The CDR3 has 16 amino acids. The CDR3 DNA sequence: TGTGCCAGCAGCCCCTTGGGAGGGGCAACGAATTCACCCCTCCACTTT. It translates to CASSPLGGATNSPLHF.

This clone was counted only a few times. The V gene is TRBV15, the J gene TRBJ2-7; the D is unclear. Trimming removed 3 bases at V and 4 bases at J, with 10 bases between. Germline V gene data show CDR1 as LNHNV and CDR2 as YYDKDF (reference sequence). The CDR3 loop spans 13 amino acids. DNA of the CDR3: TGTGCCACCAGCAGTGAGGTGAGGTACGAGCAGTACTTC. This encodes CATSSEVRYEQYF.